This passage covers 21 T cell receptor beta chains from one sample sequenced in a study of breast tumors, draining lymph nodes, adjacent tissues. MiXCR, run by TCRdb on the multiplex PCR reads, gives a single entry per CDR3 protein. The sample lists 200,000 or so distinct CDR3 sequences; approximately 33% were seen once. Axillary draining lymph nodes of breast cancer patients supplied the node samples. Sequencing was carried out using axillary lymph node tissue. Receptors were obtained from a female donor with breast cancer. Some clones in this sample may be carry-over from other donors' samples.

At least ten counts were recorded for this clonotype. This sequence joins TRBV20-1 and TRBJ2-3; no firm D call. Per the germline V gene, CDR1 is DFQATT and CDR2 is SNEGSKA (reference sequence). CDR3 length: 10 amino acids. V was pared by 1 base and J by 11 bases, with 7 bases between. The DNA of the CDR3 is TGCAGTGCTAGAGGTGAAGGGCAGTATTTT. Its protein product is CSARGEGQYF.

This clonotype has at least ten counts. The chain is built from TRBV11-2 and TRBJ2-1, with 10 bases identical to TRBD1. The V gene's germline CDR1 is SGHAT and CDR2 FQNNGV. The CDR3 runs 15 residues. The J segment lost 4 bases and the V segment lost 5 bases, leaving 5 bases of the junction unmatched. This CDR3 is CASSKDRGYYNEQFF. CDR3 coding DNA: TGTGCCAGCAGCAAGGACAGGGGGTATTACAATGAGCAGTTCTTC.

A word on this clonotype: Just one base apart from a much larger clone, this may be a read error. The chain couples TRBV3-1 to TRBJ1-6, with TRBD1 as a possible D gene (6 bases). CDR1 is LGHDT and CDR2 is YNNKEL in the germline V gene (reference sequence). The CDR3 extends over 16 amino acids. CDR3 protein: CASSHYRDSYSSPLHF. Written as DNA, the CDR3 is TGTGCCAGCAGCCATTACAGGGATTCCTATAGTTCACCCCTCCACTTT.

This clonotype was recorded at least ten times. This rearrangement joins TRBV3-1 to TRBJ1-2; D is possibly TRBD1 (5 bases). The ends were cut back, 4 bases at V and 3 bases at J, with 9 bases in the middle. CDR3 length equals 13 residues. Germline CDR1 and CDR2: LGHDT and YNNKEL (reference sequence). CDR3 amino acids: CASSPTAHYGYTF. CDR3 bases: TGTGCCAGCAGCCCGACAGCGCACTATGGCTACACCTTC.

This clonotype was observed many times. V is TRBV7-2 and J is TRBJ2-5, with D possibly being TRBD1 or TRBD2 (6 bases each). The V end was cut by 5 bases, the J end by 5 bases, with 21 bases between. This CDR3 has 16 amino acids. Germline CDR1 is SGHTA and CDR2 is FQGNSA. CDR3 amino acids: CASSLRGTYSTETQYF. Written as DNA, the CDR3 is TGTGCCAGCAGCCTGAGGGGGACTTACTCCACGGAGACCCAGTACTTC.

The rearrangement links TRBV20-1 to TRBJ2-5, with 9 positions matching TRBD2. J lost 5 bases, V lost 2 bases, and 6 bases had no gene match. The CDR3 is made up of 14 amino acids. Germline V gene data show CDR1 as DFQATT and CDR2 as SNEGSKA (reference sequence). The CDR3 protein is CSARLSGRLETQYF. CDR3 bases: TGCAGTGCTAGACTTAGCGGGAGATTGGAGACCCAGTACTTC.

This clonotype came up many times. The chain has TRBV6-6 and TRBJ2-1; 9 positions agree with TRBD2. The CDR3 consists of 14 residues. With V trimmed by 6 bases and J by 6 bases, 6 bases remained unmatched. Germline loops: CDR1 MNHNY, CDR2 SVGAGI (reference sequence). CDR3 nucleotides: TGTGCCAGCAGCCCCCCTAGCGGGGCCAATGAGCAGTTCTTC. Encoded protein: CASSPPSGANEQFF.

The table lists this clonotype with a few counts. A single base separates this from a much larger clone, so it may be a read error. This chain uses TRBV6-1 with TRBJ2-5; 9 bases map to TRBD2. Germline V gene data show CDR1 as MNHNS and CDR2 as SASEGT. V dropped 7 bases and J dropped 7; count of bases not matched to a gene: 10. The CDR3 consists of 14 residues. Here the CDR3 DNA reads TGTGCCAGCACCTTAGCGGGAGTGGGTGGGACCCAGTACTTC. The encoded protein is CASTLAGVGGTQYF.

This clonotype was detected a few times. The chain is built from TRBV28 and TRBJ1-2; D uncertain. This CDR3 region has 12 residues. Germline lookup yields CDR1 MDHEN and CDR2 SYDVKM. Trimming took off 7 bases at V and 6 bases at J, with 12 bases between the two ends. This CDR3 reads CASKEGPNGYTF. The CDR3 coding sequence is TGTGCCAGCAAAGAGGGTCCCAATGGCTACACCTTC.

The chain combines TRBV2 with TRBJ1-6; 7 bases align to TRBD1. The germline gives CDR1 SNHLY, CDR2 FYNNEI. With 6 bases clipped from V and 13 bases from J, the junction kept 9 bases outside the gene matches. This CDR3 spans 13 amino acids. CDR3 residues: CASSLSTGEPLHF. The CDR3 DNA sequence: TGTGCCAGCAGCTTGAGTACAGGGGAGCCCCTCCACTTT.

As regards this clonotype: Because the CDR3's place on the DNA is in doubt, the DNA is left out and the CDR3 is given as listed by TCRdb. This chain uses TRBV6-5 with TRBJ1-5; no DNA check was done on the table's D call, TRBD1. The CDR3 is 19 amino acids in total, end residues counted. The germline CDR1 and CDR2 sequences are MNHEY and SVGAGI. This CDR3 is CASSYSRQRSFLWTRHQHF.

This clonotype turned up a few times. V usage is TRBV7-9 and J usage is TRBJ1-1; perhaps TRBD1 as D (5 bases). Germline CDR1 and CDR2: SEHNR and FQNEAQ (reference sequence). The CDR3 loop spans 15 amino acids. Trimming took 4 bases from V and 0 from J, leaving 12 bases between them. CDR3 sequence: CASSSQGRMNTEAFF. CDR3 DNA: TGTGCCAGCAGCTCTCAGGGTCGGATGAACACTGAAGCTTTCTTT.

Of note for this clonotype: The CDR3 end shows no conserved phenylalanine or tryptophan, and so a read error is likely. No DNA is shown, since the ends of the CDR3 on it are uncertain; the CDR3 is the one TCRdb lists. The rearrangement links TRBV12-3 or TRBV12-4 to TRBJ2-2; the table's D call of TRBD1 was not tested on the DNA. The CDR3 totals 14 residues, both ends included. The CDR3 sequence: CAILRTANTGERMS.

There are a few counts of this clonotype. This chain uses TRBV30 with TRBJ1-1; D possibly corresponds to TRBD1 (5 bases). The CDR3 runs to 16 residues. The V end was cut by 2 bases, the J end by 4 bases, with 20 bases between. Germline values: CDR1 GTSNPN, CDR2 SVGIG (reference sequence). In DNA form, the CDR3 reads TGTGCCTGGAGTCCGCACAGGATCTCGGTGATCACTGAAGCTTTCTTT. Translation gives CAWSPHRISVITEAFF.

This clonotype was seen a few times. V usage is TRBV3-1 and J usage is TRBJ2-5; 9 bases are a match to TRBD2. CDR3 size: 17 residues. V shed 0 bases and J 1 base; nucleotides not matched to a gene: 6. Germline lookup yields CDR1 LGHDT and CDR2 YNNKEL (reference sequence). The chain's CDR3 is CASSQDWAGGIQETQYF. The CDR3 nucleotides read TGTGCCAGCAGCCAAGATTGGGCGGGGGGGATCCAAGAGACCCAGTACTTC.

The sample holds many counts of this clonotype. This chain connects TRBV7-2 to TRBJ1-2; 12 nucleotides align to TRBD1. Per germline, CDR1 SGHTA and CDR2 FQGNSA. With 3 bases clipped from V and 7 bases from J, the junction kept 6 bases outside the gene matches. This CDR3 region has 15 residues. In DNA form, the CDR3 reads TGTGCCAGCAGCTTCGCCGGGACAGGGGGCGGTGGCTACACCTTC. This codes for CASSFAGTGGGGYTF.

The chain recombines TRBV19 with TRBJ1-2; weak D call: TRBD1 (6 bases). The CDR3 length is 23 residues. The V and J ends lost 1 base and 2 bases respectively, with 35 bases between them. CDR1 LNHDA and CDR2 SQIVND come from the germline V gene (reference sequence). CDR3 in amino acids: CASSIAEGRQQLIPPDRNYGYTF. CDR3 DNA: TGTGCCAGTAGTATAGCTGAAGGGCGCCAGCAGCTTATCCCCCCTGACAGGAACTATGGCTACACCTTC.

This clonotype was recorded many times. The CDR3 nucleotides are TGCAGTGCTAGTCAGGGGGGCCTGGGCTCCTATAATTCACCCCTCCACTTT. Translated: CSASQGGLGSYNSPLHF. The chain carries TRBV20-1 and TRBJ1-6; 7 nucleotides match TRBD1. Germline assignment: CDR1 DFQATT and CDR2 SNEGSKA (reference sequence). The trim removed 3 bases at V and 0 bases at J, leaving 8 bases unmatched. CDR3 size: 17 residues.

At least ten counts were recorded for this clonotype. The chain joins TRBV5-1 to TRBJ1-2; 7 positions match TRBD1. The trim removed 5 bases at V and 3 bases at J, leaving 10 bases unmatched. The CDR3 contains 15 residues. Looked up from germline, CDR1 is SGHRS and CDR2 is YFSETQ. CDR3 sequence: CASRYEGAGDYGYTF. For the CDR3, the DNA is TGCGCCAGCAGGTACGAGGGGGCTGGTGACTATGGCTACACCTTC. Complete variable domain (other parts from reference TRBV5-1 and TRBJ1-2): KAGVTQTPRYLIKTRGQQVTLSCSPISGHRSVSWYQQTPGQGLQFLFEYFSETQRNKGNFPGRFSGRQFSNSRSEMNVSTLELGDSALYLCASRYEGAGDYGYTFGSGTRLTVV.

The chain uses TRBV2 and TRBJ2-4, with D unresolved. Deletions cut 6 bases from V and 0 bases from J, with 18 bases between. The length of the CDR3 is 17 residues. Germline CDR1 SNHLY, CDR2 FYNNEI. Here the CDR3 reads CASRDGRPPLAKNIQYF. CDR3 sequence (DNA): TGTGCCAGCAGGGACGGGCGGCCCCCACTAGCCAAAAACATTCAGTACTTC. The full variable domain, with the rest looked up from reference TRBV2 and TRBJ2-4, is EPEVTQTPSHQVTQMGQEVILRCVPISNHLYFYWYRQILGQKVEFLVSFYNNEISEKSEIFDDQFSVERPDGSNFTLKIRSTKLEDSAMYFCASRDGRPPLAKNIQYFGAGTRLSVL.

This clonotype was seen ten or more times. V and J are TRBV5-1 and TRBJ2-3; 7 nucleotides align to TRBD2. Germline V CDR1 and CDR2: SGHRS, YFSETQ. Trimming removed 5 bases from V and 3 bases from J; junction bases left unmatched: 12. The CDR3 runs 16 residues. The CDR3 region has the DNA TGCGCCAGCAGAGCGGGGCCCCTCGGGTGGACAGATACGCAGTATTTT. This encodes CASRAGPLGWTDTQYF. The whole variable domain, filled in from reference TRBV5-1 and TRBJ2-3, reads KAGVTQTPRYLIKTRGQQVTLSCSPISGHRSVSWYQQTPGQGLQFLFEYFSETQRNKGNFPGRFSGRQFSNSRSEMNVSTLELGDSALYLCASRAGPLGWTDTQYFGPGTRLTVL.